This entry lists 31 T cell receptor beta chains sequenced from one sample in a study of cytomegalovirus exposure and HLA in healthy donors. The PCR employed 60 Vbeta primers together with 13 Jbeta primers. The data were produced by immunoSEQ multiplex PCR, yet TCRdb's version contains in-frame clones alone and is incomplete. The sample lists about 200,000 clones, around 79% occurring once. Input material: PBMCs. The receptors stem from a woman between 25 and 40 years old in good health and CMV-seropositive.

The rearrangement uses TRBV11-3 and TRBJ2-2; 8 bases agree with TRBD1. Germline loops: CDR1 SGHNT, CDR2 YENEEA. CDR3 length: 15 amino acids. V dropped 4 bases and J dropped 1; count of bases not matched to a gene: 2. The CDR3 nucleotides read TGTGCCAGCAGCTCGGACAGGGTGAACACCGGGGAGCTGTTTTTT. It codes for CASSSDRVNTGELFF.

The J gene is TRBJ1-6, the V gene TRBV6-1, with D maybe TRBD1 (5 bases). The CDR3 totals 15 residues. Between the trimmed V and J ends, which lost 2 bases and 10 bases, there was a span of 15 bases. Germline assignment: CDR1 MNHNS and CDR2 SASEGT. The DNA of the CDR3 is TGTGCCAGCAGTGAATGGGGGGAGGGTACGTCACCCCTCCACTTT. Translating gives CASSEWGEGTSPLHF.

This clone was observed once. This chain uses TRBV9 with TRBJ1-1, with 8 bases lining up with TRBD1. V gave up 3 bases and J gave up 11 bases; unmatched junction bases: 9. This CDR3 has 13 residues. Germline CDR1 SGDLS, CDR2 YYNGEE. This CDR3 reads CASSAGQGSGAFF. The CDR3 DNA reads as TGTGCCAGCAGCGCCGGACAGGGATCTGGGGCTTTCTTT.

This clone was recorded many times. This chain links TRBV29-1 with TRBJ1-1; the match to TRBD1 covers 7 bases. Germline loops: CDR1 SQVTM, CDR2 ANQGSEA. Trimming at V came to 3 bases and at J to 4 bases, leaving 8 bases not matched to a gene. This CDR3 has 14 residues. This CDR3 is CSVEAGQVITEAFF. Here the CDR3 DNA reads TGCAGCGTTGAGGCCGGACAGGTTATCACTGAAGCTTTCTTT.

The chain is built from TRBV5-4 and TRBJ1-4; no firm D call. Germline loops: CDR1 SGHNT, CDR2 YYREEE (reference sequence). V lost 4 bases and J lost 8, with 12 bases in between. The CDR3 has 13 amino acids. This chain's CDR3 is CASSLSGHEKLFF. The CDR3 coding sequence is TGTGCCAGCAGCCTGAGCGGTCACGAAAAACTGTTTTTT.

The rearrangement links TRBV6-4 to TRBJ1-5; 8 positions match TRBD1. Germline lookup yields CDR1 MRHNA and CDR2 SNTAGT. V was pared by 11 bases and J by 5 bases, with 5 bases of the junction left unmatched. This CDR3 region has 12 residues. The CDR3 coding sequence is TGTGCCGGAGACAGGGGCTATCAGCCCCAGCATTTT. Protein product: CAGDRGYQPQHF.

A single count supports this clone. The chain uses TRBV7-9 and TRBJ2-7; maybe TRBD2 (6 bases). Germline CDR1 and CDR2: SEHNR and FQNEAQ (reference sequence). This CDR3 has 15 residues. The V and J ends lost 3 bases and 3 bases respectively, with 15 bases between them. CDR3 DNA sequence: TGTGCCAGCAGCTTCCCTGGAGGGGCTGGCTACGAGCAGTACTTC. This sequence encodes CASSFPGGAGYEQYF.

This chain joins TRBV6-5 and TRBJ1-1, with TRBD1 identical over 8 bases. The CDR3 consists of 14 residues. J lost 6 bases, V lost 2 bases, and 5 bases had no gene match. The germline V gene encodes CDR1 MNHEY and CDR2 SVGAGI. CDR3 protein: CASSYGQGLSEAFF. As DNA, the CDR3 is TGTGCCAGCAGTTACGGACAGGGCTTATCTGAAGCTTTCTTT.

The CDR3: CATSRDRGRPDTQYF. The CDR3 coding sequence is TGTGCCACCAGCAGAGACAGGGGGCGCCCGGATACGCAGTATTTT. The V and J genes are TRBV15 and TRBJ2-3, with 8 bases identical to TRBD1. The CDR3 length is 15 residues. Germline V gene lookup returns CDR1 LNHNV and CDR2 YYDKDF (reference sequence). V shed 0 bases, J shed 6 bases, and the junction held 5 bases outside the gene matches. The variable domain in full, completed from reference TRBV15 and TRBJ2-3, reads DAMVIQNPRYQVTQFGKPVTLSCSQTLNHNVMYWYQQKSSQAPKLLFHYYDKDFNNEADTPDNFQSRRPNTSFCFLDIRSPGLGDTAMYLCATSRDRGRPDTQYFGPGTRLTVL.

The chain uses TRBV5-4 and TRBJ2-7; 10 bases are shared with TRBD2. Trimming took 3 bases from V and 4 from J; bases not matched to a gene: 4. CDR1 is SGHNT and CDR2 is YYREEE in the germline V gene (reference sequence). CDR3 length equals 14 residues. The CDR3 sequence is CASSYGLAEYEQYF. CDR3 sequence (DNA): TGTGCCAGCAGCTATGGACTAGCGGAGTACGAGCAGTACTTC.

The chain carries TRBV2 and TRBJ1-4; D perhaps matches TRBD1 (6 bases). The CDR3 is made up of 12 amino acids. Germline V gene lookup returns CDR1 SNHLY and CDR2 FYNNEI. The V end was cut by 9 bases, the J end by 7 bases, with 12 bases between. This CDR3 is CASQGYAEKLFF. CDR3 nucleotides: TGTGCCAGTCAGGGGTATGCTGAAAAACTGTTTTTT.

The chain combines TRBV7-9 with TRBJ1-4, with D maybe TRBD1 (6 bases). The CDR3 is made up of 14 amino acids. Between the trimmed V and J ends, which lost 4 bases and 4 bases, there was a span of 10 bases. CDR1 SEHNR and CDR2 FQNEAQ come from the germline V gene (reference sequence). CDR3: CASSSTGNNEKLFF. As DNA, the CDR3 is TGTGCCAGCAGCTCCACAGGGAATAATGAAAAACTGTTTTTT.

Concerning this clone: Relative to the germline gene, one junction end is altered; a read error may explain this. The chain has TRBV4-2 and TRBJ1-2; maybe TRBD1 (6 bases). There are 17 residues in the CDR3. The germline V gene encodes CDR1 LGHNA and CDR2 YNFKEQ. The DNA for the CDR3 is TGTGCCAGCAGCCAAGGAGGACGCCCAGGCGTGTCCGCCAGGGGTTTCTTC. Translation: CASSQGGRPGVSARGFF.

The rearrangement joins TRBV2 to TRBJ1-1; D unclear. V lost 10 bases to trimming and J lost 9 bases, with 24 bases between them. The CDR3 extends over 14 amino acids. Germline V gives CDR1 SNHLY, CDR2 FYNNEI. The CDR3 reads CATSLDAGIRKAFF. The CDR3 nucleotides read TGTGCCACCTCACTTGATGCGGGAATTAGGAAAGCTTTCTTT.

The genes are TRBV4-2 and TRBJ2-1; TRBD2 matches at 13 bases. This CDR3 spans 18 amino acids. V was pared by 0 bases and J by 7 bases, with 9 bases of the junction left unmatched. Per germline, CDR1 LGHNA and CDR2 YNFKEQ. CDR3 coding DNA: TGTGCCAGCAGCCAAGATGGACTAGCGGGGGAGTACGGGAATGAGCAGTTCTTC. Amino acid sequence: CASSQDGLAGEYGNEQFF.

The CDR3 coding sequence is TGCGCCAGCAGCTACAACCGGGGGGGAGATACGCAGTATTTT. This encodes CASSYNRGGDTQYF. This chain connects TRBV5-1 to TRBJ2-3; 8 nucleotides agree with TRBD2. This CDR3 is 14 amino acids long. The V segment lost 3 bases and the J segment 5 bases; nucleotides outside the gene matches: 5. Germline V gives CDR1 SGHRS, CDR2 YFSETQ.

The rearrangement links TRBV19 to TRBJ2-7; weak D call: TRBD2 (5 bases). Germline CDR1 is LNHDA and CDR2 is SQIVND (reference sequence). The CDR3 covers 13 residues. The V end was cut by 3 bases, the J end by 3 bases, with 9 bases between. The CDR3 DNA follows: TGTGCCAGTAGTATTGAGGGTGGCTACGAGCAGTACTTC. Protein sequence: CASSIEGGYEQYF.

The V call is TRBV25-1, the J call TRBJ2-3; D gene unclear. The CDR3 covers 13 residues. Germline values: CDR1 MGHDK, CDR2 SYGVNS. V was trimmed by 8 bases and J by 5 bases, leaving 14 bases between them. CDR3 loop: CASSFGGLDTQYF. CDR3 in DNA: TGTGCCAGCTCCTTCGGCGGTTTAGATACGCAGTATTTT.

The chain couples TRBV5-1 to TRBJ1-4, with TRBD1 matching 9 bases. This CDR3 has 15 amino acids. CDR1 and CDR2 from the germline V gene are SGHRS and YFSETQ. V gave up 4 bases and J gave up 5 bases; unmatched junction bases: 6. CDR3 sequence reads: CASSRGTGTNEKLFF. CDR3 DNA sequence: TGCGCCAGCAGCCGGGGGACAGGGACAAATGAAAAACTGTTTTTT.

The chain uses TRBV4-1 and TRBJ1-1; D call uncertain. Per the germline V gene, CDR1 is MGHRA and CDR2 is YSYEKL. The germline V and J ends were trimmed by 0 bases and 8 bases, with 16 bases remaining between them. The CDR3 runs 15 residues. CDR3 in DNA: TGCGCCAGCAGCCAAGAAGGAGGCGTTACCACCGAAGCTTTCTTT. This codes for CASSQEGGVTTEAFF.

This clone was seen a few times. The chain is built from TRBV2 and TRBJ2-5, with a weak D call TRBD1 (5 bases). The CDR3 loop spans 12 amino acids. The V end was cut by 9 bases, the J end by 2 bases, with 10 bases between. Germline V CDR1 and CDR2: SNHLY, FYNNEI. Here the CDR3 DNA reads TGTGCCAGTAAGACAGTTCAAGAGACCCAGTACTTC. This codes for CASKTVQETQYF.

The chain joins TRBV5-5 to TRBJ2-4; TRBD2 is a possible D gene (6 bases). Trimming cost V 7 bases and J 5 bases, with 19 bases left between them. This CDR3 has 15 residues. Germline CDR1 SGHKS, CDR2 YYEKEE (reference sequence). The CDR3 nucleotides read TGTGCCAGCTGGGCGGGGAACCTTGCGGAAAACATTCAGTACTTC. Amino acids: CASWAGNLAENIQYF.

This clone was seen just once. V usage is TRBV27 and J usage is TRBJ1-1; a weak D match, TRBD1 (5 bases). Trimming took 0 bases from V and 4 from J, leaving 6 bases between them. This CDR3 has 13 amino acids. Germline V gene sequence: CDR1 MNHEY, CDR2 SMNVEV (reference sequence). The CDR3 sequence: CASSLSGGTEAFF. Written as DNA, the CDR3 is TGTGCCAGCAGTTTATCGGGGGGCACTGAAGCTTTCTTT.

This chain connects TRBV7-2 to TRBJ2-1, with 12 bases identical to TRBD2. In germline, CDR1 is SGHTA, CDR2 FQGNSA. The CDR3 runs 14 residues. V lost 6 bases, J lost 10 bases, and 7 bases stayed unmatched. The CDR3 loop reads CASRTSGGAREQFF. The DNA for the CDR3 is TGTGCCAGCAGGACTAGCGGGGGAGCTCGGGAGCAGTTCTTC.

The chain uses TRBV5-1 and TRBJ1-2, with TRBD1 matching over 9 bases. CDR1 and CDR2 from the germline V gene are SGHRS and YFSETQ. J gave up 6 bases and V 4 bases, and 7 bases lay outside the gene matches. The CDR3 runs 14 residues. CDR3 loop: CASSGTTGGHGYTF. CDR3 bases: TGCGCCAGCAGCGGCACAACAGGGGGCCATGGCTACACCTTC.

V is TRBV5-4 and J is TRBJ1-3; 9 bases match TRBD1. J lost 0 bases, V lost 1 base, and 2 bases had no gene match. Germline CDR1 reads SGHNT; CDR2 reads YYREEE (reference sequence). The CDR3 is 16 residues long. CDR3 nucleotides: TGTGCCAGCAGCTTGTTGGGACAGGGCTCTGGAAACACCATATATTTT. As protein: CASSLLGQGSGNTIYF.

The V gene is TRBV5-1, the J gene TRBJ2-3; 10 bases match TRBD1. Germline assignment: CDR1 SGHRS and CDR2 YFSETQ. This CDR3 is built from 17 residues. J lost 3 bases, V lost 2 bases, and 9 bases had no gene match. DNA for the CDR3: TGCGCCAGCAGCTTTACTCTCAGGACAGGGGGGACAGATACGCAGTATTTT. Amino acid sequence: CASSFTLRTGGTDTQYF.

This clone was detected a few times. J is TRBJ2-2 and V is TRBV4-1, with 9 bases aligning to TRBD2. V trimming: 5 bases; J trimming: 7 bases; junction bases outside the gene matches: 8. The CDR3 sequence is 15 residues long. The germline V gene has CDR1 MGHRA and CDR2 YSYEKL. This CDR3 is CASSGRGGFGGELFF. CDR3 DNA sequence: TGCGCCAGCAGCGGGCGGGGGGGCTTCGGCGGGGAGCTGTTTTTT.

CDR3 DNA sequence: TGTGCCAGCAGCCTGGACGGACTAGCATCTTACAATGAGCAGTTCTTC. This translates into CASSLDGLASYNEQFF. This chain links TRBV9 with TRBJ2-1; 8 bases fit TRBD2. Germline V lookup: CDR1 SGDLS, CDR2 YYNGEE. This CDR3 contains 16 residues. V shed 4 bases, J shed 4 bases, and the junction held 10 bases outside the gene matches.

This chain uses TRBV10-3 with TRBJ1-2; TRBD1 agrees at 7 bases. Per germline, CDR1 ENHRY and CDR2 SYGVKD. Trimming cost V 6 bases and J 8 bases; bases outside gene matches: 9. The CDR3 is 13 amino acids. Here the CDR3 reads CAISSDRERGYTF. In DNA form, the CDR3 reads TGTGCCATCAGCTCCGACAGGGAAAGGGGCTACACCTTC.

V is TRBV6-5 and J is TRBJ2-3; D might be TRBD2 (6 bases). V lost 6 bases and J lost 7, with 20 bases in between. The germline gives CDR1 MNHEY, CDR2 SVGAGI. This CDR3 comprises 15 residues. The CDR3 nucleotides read TGTGCCAGCAGCCCTGCCGGGGGTTTGGTTCATACGCAGTATTTT. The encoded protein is CASSPAGGLVHTQYF.